Following are 22 T cell receptor beta chains from one sample sequenced in a study of OX40 agonist ivuxolimab in advanced cancers. Sequencing used immunoSEQ multiplex PCR; TCRdb keeps in-frame clones, though not all of them. Of 50,000 to 65,000 clones listed, over 80% are singletons. The sample in question was CD4+ or CD8+ T cells sorted from blood, obtained in a trial of the OX40 agonist ivuxolimab. Source of these receptors: an adult with an advanced solid tumor such as melanoma, head and neck, liver or kidney cancer.

The J gene is TRBJ2-1, the V gene TRBV7-2, with D unclear. The CDR3 consists of 14 residues. Trimming pared 0 bases from V and 8 bases from J, leaving 11 bases between. Germline CDR1 SGHTA, CDR2 FQGNSA. The CDR3 sequence: CASSLARPADEQFF. The CDR3 nucleotides are TGTGCCAGCAGCTTAGCGCGGCCGGCCGATGAGCAGTTCTTC.

The gene calls are TRBV7-2 and TRBJ2-1; a possible D gene is TRBD2 (5 bases). Germline V gene lookup returns CDR1 SGHTA and CDR2 FQGNSA. V lost 2 bases and J 8 bases, leaving 10 bases between the germline ends. This CDR3 is built from 13 residues. The CDR3 DNA reads TGTGCCAGCAGCTTAACTAGAATCTATGAGCAGTTCTTC. Translating it yields CASSLTRIYEQFF. The whole variable domain, filled in from reference TRBV7-2 and TRBJ2-1, reads GAGVSQSPSNKVTEKGKDVELRCDPISGHTALYWYRQSLGQGLEFLIYFQGNSAPDKSGLPSDRFSAERTGGSVSTLTIQRTQQEDSAVYLCASSLTRIYEQFFGPGTRLTVL.

The V call is TRBV5-5, the J call TRBJ1-2, with D hard to call. V lost 7 bases to trimming and J lost 4 bases, with 20 bases between them. Germline V CDR1 and CDR2: SGHKS, YYEKEE (reference sequence). CDR3 length: 15 residues. In DNA form, the CDR3 reads TGTGCCAGCTACCGGCTCTCGCGAAAGACCTATGGCTACACCTTC. Translation: CASYRLSRKTYGYTF.

The gene calls are TRBV27 and TRBJ1-4; unclear D gene. Trimming removed 3 bases at V and 8 bases at J, with 10 bases between. This CDR3 is built from 13 residues. CDR1 is MNHEY and CDR2 is SMNVEV in the germline V gene (reference sequence). The CDR3 bases are TGTGCCAGCAGTTTGGCAATGGGGGAAAAACTGTTTTTT. Protein product: CASSLAMGEKLFF.

This clone was detected only once. The chain is built from TRBV18 and TRBJ1-5, with unresolved D. V dropped 3 bases and J dropped 3 bases, with 12 bases sitting between them. The CDR3 is 15 residues long. Germline CDR1 is KGHSH and CDR2 is LQKENI. The CDR3 DNA reads as TGTGCCAGCTCACCCCTAGCCGGGCCCAATCAGCCCCAGCATTTT. Translating gives CASSPLAGPNQPQHF.

The gene calls are TRBV28 and TRBJ2-1, with D maybe TRBD2 (7 bases). The CDR3 is 16 residues long. Trimming removed 5 bases at V and 3 bases at J, with 17 bases between. CDR1 is MDHEN, CDR2 SYDVKM, per germline. Here the CDR3 DNA reads TGTGCCAGCAGTACCAGGGGAGGGGTTCACTACAATGAGCAGTTCTTC. The encoded protein is CASSTRGGVHYNEQFF.

The chain combines TRBV7-9 with TRBJ1-4; TRBD1 might be the D (6 bases). CDR3 length equals 15 residues. Deletions cut 7 bases from V and 3 bases from J, with 15 bases between. Germline CDR1 reads SEHNR; CDR2 reads FQNEAQ (reference sequence). The CDR3 loop reads CASTAPGQPNEKLFF. The CDR3 bases are TGTGCCAGCACCGCTCCGGGACAACCTAATGAAAAACTGTTTTTT.

CDR3 loop: CASSPTPGVEQFF. Written as DNA, the CDR3 is TGTGCCAGCAGTCCAACTCCGGGGGTGGAGCAGTTCTTC. This chain uses TRBV7-9 with TRBJ2-1; weak D call: TRBD2 (6 bases). In germline, CDR1 is SEHNR, CDR2 FQNEAQ (reference sequence). The germline V and J ends were trimmed by 6 bases and 10 bases, with 16 bases remaining between them. This CDR3 spans 13 amino acids.

The chain recombines TRBV11-3 with TRBJ1-1; the D gene is possibly TRBD1 (6 bases). Germline values: CDR1 SGHNT, CDR2 YENEEA. The V and J ends lost 3 bases and 7 bases respectively, with 9 bases between them. This CDR3 spans 12 amino acids. Here the CDR3 reads CASSFDRFEAFF. The CDR3 nucleotides are TGTGCCAGCAGCTTCGACAGGTTTGAAGCTTTCTTT.

The CDR3 DNA follows: TGTGCCAGCAGGATGGACAGGGCTAACTATGGCTACACCTTC. Amino acid sequence: CASRMDRANYGYTF. The V call is TRBV6-1, the J call TRBJ1-2; 8 nucleotides line up with TRBD1. The J segment lost 0 bases and the V segment lost 6 bases, leaving 3 bases of the junction unmatched. The CDR3 spans 14 residues. Per germline, CDR1 MNHNS and CDR2 SASEGT.

The chain links TRBV28 to TRBJ1-1; D is uncertain. V gave up 4 bases and J gave up 8 bases, with 14 bases separating them. The CDR3 sequence is 13 residues long. Per germline, CDR1 MDHEN and CDR2 SYDVKM. DNA of the CDR3: TGTGCCAGCAGTTCACCGACCGGCCTAGAAGCTTTCTTT. This encodes CASSSPTGLEAFF.

V gene TRBV7-2 combines with J gene TRBJ2-1, with D maybe TRBD2 (7 bases). In germline, CDR1 is SGHTA, CDR2 FQGNSA. The germline V and J ends were trimmed by 5 bases and 9 bases, with 20 bases remaining between them. The CDR3 contains 15 residues. The CDR3 DNA reads as TGTGCCAGCAGCCCGGGGGGCACTAGTAGGGGTGAGCAGTTCTTC. It specifies CASSPGGTSRGEQFF. Full variable domain (rest looked up from reference TRBV7-2 and TRBJ2-1): GAGVSQSPSNKVTEKGKDVELRCDPISGHTALYWYRQSLGQGLEFLIYFQGNSAPDKSGLPSDRFSAERTGGSVSTLTIQRTQQEDSAVYLCASSPGGTSRGEQFFGPGTRLTVL.

This chain uses TRBV20-1 with TRBJ2-1, with D tentatively TRBD1 (5 bases). Trimming took off 0 bases at V and 11 bases at J, with 8 bases between the two ends. CDR1 is DFQATT and CDR2 is SNEGSKA in the germline V gene (reference sequence). The CDR3 has 11 residues. Here the CDR3 DNA reads TGCAGTGCTAGAGATAGGGGCCAGCAGTTCTTC. Translation: CSARDRGQQFF.

The V call is TRBV18, the J call TRBJ1-6; 8 bases agree with TRBD1. The CDR3 runs 15 residues. The germline gives CDR1 KGHSH, CDR2 LQKENI. V was pared by 3 bases and J by 5 bases, with 3 bases of the junction left unmatched. The CDR3 region is CASSPDRAHNSPLHF. CDR3 bases: TGTGCCAGCTCACCGGACAGGGCTCATAATTCACCCCTCCACTTT.

The chain uses TRBV7-2 and TRBJ2-2; 8 bases fit TRBD1. V lost 6 bases to trimming and J lost 8 bases; unmatched junction nucleotides: 11. Germline V gene lookup returns CDR1 SGHTA and CDR2 FQGNSA. CDR3 length: 15 amino acids. The DNA of the CDR3 is TGTGCCAGCAGGATAACACAGGGGGATGGGGGGGAGCTGTTTTTT. Amino acid sequence: CASRITQGDGGELFF.

CDR3 sequence (DNA): TGTGCCAGCAGCTTAGGGGCCGGTTACGCAAGGGATGAGCAGTTCTTC. This sequence encodes CASSLGAGYARDEQFF. The chain couples TRBV7-2 to TRBJ2-1; D remains unclear. There are 16 residues in the CDR3. The V end was cut by 1 base, the J end by 8 bases, with 18 bases between. The germline gives CDR1 SGHTA, CDR2 FQGNSA. Full variable domain (missing parts from reference TRBV7-2 and TRBJ2-1): GAGVSQSPSNKVTEKGKDVELRCDPISGHTALYWYRQSLGQGLEFLIYFQGNSAPDKSGLPSDRFSAERTGGSVSTLTIQRTQQEDSAVYLCASSLGAGYARDEQFFGPGTRLTVL.

As for this clone: The limits of the CDR3 on the DNA are not certain, so only TCRdb's listed CDR3 is given. The chain employs TRBV29-1 and TRBJ2-4; the table's D call, TRBD2, has no DNA check behind it. Germline assignment: CDR1 SQVTM and CDR2 ANQGSEA. The CDR3 is made up of 17 amino acids, end residues included. The CDR3 protein is CSAEVFFGVIAKNIQYF.

This sequence joins TRBV7-2 and TRBJ2-3, with 12 bases identical to TRBD2. The CDR3 runs 15 residues. With V trimmed by 5 bases and J by 4 bases, 4 bases remained unmatched. Germline V gene data show CDR1 as SGHTA and CDR2 as FQGNSA. This CDR3 reads CASSQTSGRADTQYF. The CDR3 DNA follows: TGTGCCAGCAGCCAGACTAGCGGGAGAGCAGATACGCAGTATTTT.

This clone occurred a few times. The chain has TRBV19 and TRBJ2-1; 12 nucleotides align to TRBD2. The CDR3 loop spans 15 amino acids. Trimming removed 6 bases from V and 8 bases from J; junction bases left unmatched: 8. The germline V gene has CDR1 LNHDA and CDR2 SQIVND (reference sequence). DNA of the CDR3: TGTGCCAGTAGGCTACGGACTAGCGGGAACTATGAGCAGTTCTTC. Its translation is CASRLRTSGNYEQFF.

The chain recombines TRBV10-2 with TRBJ2-5; D might be TRBD1 (6 bases). CDR1 WSHSY and CDR2 SAAADI come from the germline V gene. The V and J ends lost 4 bases and 4 bases respectively, with 13 bases between them. The CDR3 has 14 residues. The CDR3 region is CASSVQGQRETQYF. The DNA for the CDR3 is TGCGCCAGCAGTGTACAGGGCCAGCGAGAGACCCAGTACTTC.

The rearrangement links TRBV11-2 to TRBJ2-2; D possibly uses TRBD1 or TRBD2 (5 bases each). The CDR3 is made up of 16 amino acids. V lost 1 base and J 1 base, leaving 10 bases between the germline ends. The germline V gene encodes CDR1 SGHAT and CDR2 FQNNGV. The CDR3 reads CASSLGGVMNTGELFF. In DNA, the CDR3 is TGTGCCAGCAGCTTAGGAGGGGTGATGAACACCGGGGAGCTGTTTTTT.

The chain couples TRBV5-1 to TRBJ1-2; TRBD1 matches 7 bases. The germline CDR1 and CDR2 sequences are SGHRS and YFSETQ. The CDR3 covers 14 residues. The J segment lost 4 bases and the V segment lost 2 bases, leaving 5 bases of the junction unmatched. CDR3 sequence (DNA): TGCGCCAGCAGCTTAAGACAGGGTGGCTATGGCTACACCTTC. It is translated as CASSLRQGGYGYTF.